These 23 T cell receptor beta chains were all obtained from the same sample, sequenced in a study of human T cells and chemical hapten exposure. The time point denotes: patch test 2, 6 weeks after DPC sensitization. As for treatment: therapeutic diphenylcyclopropenone sensitization with weekly scalp DPC. TCRdb analysed the RACE reads with MiXCR anew, one entry per CDR3 protein. Found here are approximately 82,000 distinct CDR3 sequences, approximately 6.6% of them singletons; the top ten hold 1% to 1.5%. The sample was whole blood, taken in connection with sensitization to the hapten diphenylcyclopropenone (DPC). The receptors come from a woman under 40 with alopecia areata. Some clones in this sample may be carry-over from other donors' samples.

V usage is TRBV20-1 and J usage is TRBJ1-1; D remains unclear. The CDR3 contains 12 residues. Germline V gene data show CDR1 as DFQATT and CDR2 as SNEGSKA (reference sequence). V dropped 4 bases and J dropped 3 bases, with 9 bases sitting between them. This CDR3 is CSATPRDTEAFF. Here the CDR3 DNA reads TGCAGTGCTACCCCTCGGGACACTGAAGCTTTCTTT.

This clonotype was seen at least ten times. The V call is TRBV7-9, the J call TRBJ2-7, with no clear D. Germline-derived CDR1 and CDR2 are SEHNR and FQNEAQ (reference sequence). Deletions cut 5 bases from V and 3 bases from J, with 8 bases between. The CDR3 is made up of 12 amino acids. The CDR3 DNA is TGTGCCAGCAGCCCGCTCGGCTACGAGCAGTACTTC. It codes for CASSPLGYEQYF.

The chain is built from TRBV6-2 or TRBV6-3 and TRBJ1-6, with D uncertain. The CDR3 sequence is 12 residues long. Trimming took off 8 bases at V and 7 bases at J, with 9 bases between the two ends. CDR1 and CDR2 (germline): MNHEY, SVGEGT. This CDR3 reads CASFGRNSPLHF. In nucleotides, the CDR3 is TGTGCCAGCTTTGGGAGGAATTCACCCCTCCACTTT.

The gene calls are TRBV5-6 and TRBJ1-1; D is uncertain. Trimming stripped 0 bases from V and 1 base from J, with 10 bases between. CDR3 length: 15 residues. The germline CDR1 and CDR2 sequences are SGHDT and YYEEEE. The CDR3 DNA follows: TGTGCCAGCAGCTTGGTTGTTGGCGAGAACACTGAAGCTTTCTTT. It encodes CASSLVVGENTEAFF.

This clonotype has only a few counts. V usage is TRBV6-5 and J usage is TRBJ1-1; D gene uncertain. Germline-derived CDR1 and CDR2 are MNHEY and SVGAGI. Between the trimmed V and J ends, which lost 0 bases and 9 bases, there was a span of 11 bases. This CDR3 spans 13 amino acids. The CDR3 DNA follows: TGTGCCAGCAGTTACTCTGGGCTCGATCAAGCTTTCTTT. This translates into CASSYSGLDQAFF.

The V call is TRBV2, the J call TRBJ1-1, with D unresolved. Germline V gene lookup returns CDR1 SNHLY and CDR2 FYNNEI. The CDR3 sequence is 14 residues long. The V gene lost 4 bases and the J gene lost 1 base, with 10 bases spanning the gap. For the CDR3, the DNA is TGTGCCAGCAGTGTCACTCGACAGAACACTGAAGCTTTCTTT. Protein product: CASSVTRQNTEAFF.

This clonotype was seen ten or more times. This chain joins TRBV6-1 and TRBJ1-1, with TRBD1 as a possible D gene (5 bases). This CDR3 is built from 15 residues. Germline lookup yields CDR1 MNHNS and CDR2 SASEGT. The V gene lost 1 base and the J gene lost 5 bases, with 14 bases spanning the gap. The CDR3 region is CASSEGQTFFTEAFF. The CDR3 DNA reads TGTGCCAGCAGTGAAGGACAGACCTTCTTTACTGAAGCTTTCTTT.

In this sample, this clonotype turned up many times. The rearrangement links TRBV6-6 to TRBJ2-7; 9 nucleotides align to TRBD1. The CDR3 has 12 amino acids. The germline gives CDR1 MNHNY, CDR2 SVGAGI (reference sequence). With 0 bases clipped from V and 13 bases from J, the junction kept 4 bases outside the gene matches. CDR3 nucleotides: TGTGCCAGCAGTTACTCGGGACAGGGAGCCTACTTC. This gives the protein CASSYSGQGAYF.

The chain's CDR3 is CAWTEDREREAFF. The CDR3 nucleotides are TGTGCCTGGACCGAAGACAGGGAACGTGAAGCTTTCTTT. The chain recombines TRBV30 with TRBJ1-1, with TRBD1 matching over 7 bases. CDR1 is GTSNPN and CDR2 is SVGIG in the germline V gene (reference sequence). The CDR3 sequence is 13 residues long. V lost 4 bases and J lost 7; bases outside the gene matches: 9.

The table lists this clonotype with many counts. The V call is TRBV7-2, the J call TRBJ2-7; possibly TRBD2 for D (5 bases). Trimming removed 0 bases from V and 3 bases from J, with 12 bases in between. This CDR3 contains 15 residues. Germline loops: CDR1 SGHTA, CDR2 FQGNSA. The CDR3 reads CASSLALIGVYEQYF. As DNA, the CDR3 is TGTGCCAGCAGCTTAGCGCTAATCGGGGTCTACGAGCAGTACTTC.

In its sample, this clonotype was seen many times. The chain carries TRBV5-1 and TRBJ2-4; D remains unclear. Germline CDR1 reads SGHRS; CDR2 reads YFSETQ. Trimming pared 3 bases from V and 0 bases from J, leaving 7 bases between. The CDR3 length is 14 residues. CDR3 residues: CASSSEIAKNIQYF. The CDR3 region has the DNA TGCGCCAGCAGCTCGGAGATAGCCAAAAACATTCAGTACTTC.

This clonotype was observed a handful of times. V gene TRBV5-1 combines with J gene TRBJ2-2; a weak D match, TRBD1 (6 bases). The CDR3 is made up of 15 amino acids. The germline gives CDR1 SGHRS, CDR2 YFSETQ. Trimming took off 4 bases at V and 2 bases at J, with 12 bases between the two ends. CDR3 amino acids: CASSPKDRNTGELFF. CDR3 sequence (DNA): TGCGCCAGCAGCCCTAAGGACAGAAACACCGGGGAGCTGTTTTTT.

This clonotype has a handful of counts. The rearrangement links TRBV10-1 to TRBJ2-5; no clear D gene. The CDR3 consists of 13 residues. Per germline, CDR1 WNHNN and CDR2 SYGVQD (reference sequence). V lost 4 bases and J lost 1, with 7 bases in between. The CDR3 spells CASSVDLQETQYF. CDR3 nucleotide sequence: TGCGCCAGCAGTGTGGACCTCCAAGAGACCCAGTACTTC.

The chain carries TRBV9 and TRBJ2-7; D might be TRBD2 (6 bases). Trimming took 0 bases from V and 2 from J, leaving 15 bases between them. This CDR3 spans 16 amino acids. Per the germline V gene, CDR1 is SGDLS and CDR2 is YYNGEE. CDR3 nucleotides: TGTGCCAGCAGCGTAGCAGCGGGTCAGGGACCCTACGAGCAGTACTTC. It encodes CASSVAAGQGPYEQYF.

This clonotype has more than one count but fewer than ten. The V call is TRBV5-1, the J call TRBJ2-3; 8 bases are a match to TRBD2. V shed 3 bases, J shed 3 bases, and the junction held 6 bases outside the gene matches. There are 15 residues in the CDR3. Germline CDR1 SGHRS, CDR2 YFSETQ. In DNA, the CDR3 is TGCGCCAGCAGCTCTCAGGGACTAGATACAGATACGCAGTATTTT. Its translation is CASSSQGLDTDTQYF.

This clonotype occurred many times. The chain uses TRBV24-1 and TRBJ2-3; TRBD2 matches 9 bases. Germline CDR1 is KGHDR and CDR2 is SFDVKD. This CDR3 comprises 17 residues. Unmatched junction bases numbered 9, after V lost 4 bases and J lost 2 bases. The CDR3 region has the DNA TGTGCCACCAGTGAACGCGGGGGGGTGAGGTCCACAGATACGCAGTATTTT. This translates into CATSERGGVRSTDTQYF.

This clonotype occurred many times. This sequence joins TRBV12-3 or TRBV12-4 and TRBJ2-1, with TRBD2 as a possible D gene (5 bases). Trimming pared 8 bases from V and 2 bases from J, leaving 13 bases between. CDR3 size: 14 residues. CDR3 nucleotide sequence: TGTGCCAGCGCGGAGGACCCCACCTACAATGAGCAGTTCTTC. Protein: CASAEDPTYNEQFF.

This clonotype came up a few times. The rearrangement uses TRBV27 and TRBJ2-1; 11 bases agree with TRBD2. Trimming took 6 bases from V and 6 from J; bases not matched to a gene: 4. The CDR3 runs to 14 residues. CDR1 MNHEY and CDR2 SMNVEV come from the germline V gene (reference sequence). The CDR3 is CASSTGTSGNEQFF. As DNA, the CDR3 is TGTGCCAGCAGCACCGGGACTAGCGGCAATGAGCAGTTCTTC.

This clonotype has at least ten counts. The chain joins TRBV3-1 to TRBJ1-3; D ambiguous. The germline V gene has CDR1 LGHDT and CDR2 YNNKEL (reference sequence). With 4 bases removed from V and 2 bases from J, the gap between germline ends came to 12 bases. There are 15 residues in the CDR3. CDR3 coding DNA: TGTGCCAGCAGCCGATGGCATGGCCCTGGAAACACCATATATTTT. It yields the protein CASSRWHGPGNTIYF.

This clonotype was recorded a few times. CDR3 protein: CASNLSSYNSPLHF. The CDR3 region has the DNA TGTGCCAGCAACCTGAGCTCCTATAATTCACCCCTCCACTTT. The chain uses TRBV28 and TRBJ1-6; no clear D gene. V lost 7 bases and J lost 0, with 7 bases in between. The CDR3 has 14 amino acids. Germline CDR1 reads MDHEN; CDR2 reads SYDVKM.

This clonotype was observed many times. V gene TRBV29-1 combines with J gene TRBJ1-1; 7 bases agree with TRBD1. The V segment lost 6 bases and the J segment 2 bases; nucleotides outside the gene matches: 9. The germline V gene encodes CDR1 SQVTM and CDR2 ANQGSEA. This CDR3 contains 14 residues. The CDR3 sequence: CSVATRQGNTEAFF. For the CDR3, the DNA is TGCAGCGTCGCCACGAGACAGGGAAACACTGAAGCTTTCTTT.

Ten or more counts support this clonotype. The chain has TRBV5-1 and TRBJ1-1; 7 nucleotides match TRBD1. V lost 0 bases and J lost 3; bases outside the gene matches: 5. The CDR3 is made up of 15 amino acids. The germline V gene encodes CDR1 SGHRS and CDR2 YFSETQ. Here the CDR3 reads CASSLVGTEDTEAFF. The CDR3 nucleotides read TGCGCCAGCAGCTTGGTGGGGACAGAGGACACTGAAGCTTTCTTT.

This clonotype was seen many times. The chain combines TRBV12-5 with TRBJ1-5, with unresolved D. Trimming cost V 0 bases and J 7 bases, with 4 bases left between them. The CDR3 is 12 amino acids. CDR1 is LGHNT, CDR2 FRNRAP, per germline. CDR3 nucleotides: TGTGCTAGTGGTTTGGTAAGGCAGCCCCAGCATTTT. Translation gives CASGLVRQPQHF. Filled out from reference TRBV12-5 and TRBJ1-5, the complete variable domain reads DARVTQTPRHKVTEMGQEVTMRCQPILGHNTVFWYRQTMMQGLELLAYFRNRAPLDDSGMPKDRFSAEMPDATLATLKIQPSEPRDSAVYFCASGLVRQPQHFGDGTRLSIL.